This T cell receptor beta chain derives from a study of T cells after yellow fever vaccination. General study findings and limits: Subsequent to the booster, the majority of primary-vaccination clones reappeared (96% CD4, 88% CD8). Clonotype sharing between CD4 and CD8 compartments was small.

Generation of TCR cDNA used 5'RACE template switching (which added a universal primer site and UMIs). TCRdb reprocessed the 5' RACE reads with MiXCR, giving one entry per CDR3 protein. The table lists around 340,000 distinct CDR3 sequences, about an eighth of them singletons. This clonotype was recorded a few times. As yet, its antigen is unknown. The sequences come from CD4+ T cells sorted from PBMCs, collected 15 days after the yellow fever booster vaccination. This receptor was obtained from a man aged 18 to 29 who received the YFV17D yellow fever vaccine.

The CDR3 protein is CASTTPGQRYYGYTF. In DNA form, the CDR3 reads TGTGCCAGCACCACTCCGGGACAGCGTTACTATGGCTACACCTTC. The chain links TRBV28 to TRBJ1-2; 7 bases map to TRBD1. CDR1 is MDHEN and CDR2 is SYDVKM in the germline V gene. CDR3 length equals 15 residues. Trimming took 7 bases from V and 3 from J; bases not matched to a gene: 11.